The 23 T cell receptor beta chains below all came from one sample that was sequenced in a study of CD8 T cells in Susac syndrome. After extraction with the RNeasy kit, about 0.45 to 1 ug of the RNA was reverse transcribed using random hexamers. TCRdb passed the immunoSEQ multiplex PCR reads through MiXCR, listing each CDR3 protein once. The sample has about 250,000 distinct CDR3 sequences, just over 90% seen once. Sequencing was performed on CD4+ T cells from PBMCs. The receptors stem from a human donor with multiple sclerosis.

The V call is TRBV6-1, the J call TRBJ2-5; TRBD1 agrees at 7 bases. The V segment lost 10 bases and the J segment 1 base; nucleotides outside the gene matches: 6. The CDR3 is 13 residues long. Germline-derived CDR1 and CDR2 are MNHNS and SASEGT. Written as DNA, the CDR3 is TGTGCCACCCGAGACAGGGCCCAAGAGACCCAGTACTTC. Its protein product is CATRDRAQETQYF.

This chain uses TRBV6-5 with TRBJ2-4; D possibly corresponds to TRBD1 (6 bases). This CDR3 is 14 amino acids long. The V end was cut by 8 bases, the J end by 3 bases, with 14 bases between. Looked up from germline, CDR1 is MNHEY and CDR2 is SVGAGI. The CDR3: CASGAQGVKNIQYF. Here the CDR3 DNA reads TGTGCCAGCGGAGCACAGGGTGTCAAAAACATTCAGTACTTC.

The chain has TRBV12-3 or TRBV12-4 and TRBJ1-2; D gene unclear. The CDR3 is 14 residues long. Trimming removed 3 bases from V and 0 bases from J, with 8 bases in between. The CDR3, as DNA: TGTGCCAGCAGTTTTCTCGAAGCTAACTATGGCTACACCTTC. It is translated as CASSFLEANYGYTF.

The chain joins TRBV19 to TRBJ1-3, with D hard to call. V lost 6 bases to trimming and J lost 0 bases, with 15 bases between them. The CDR3 has 16 amino acids. The V gene's germline CDR1 is LNHDA and CDR2 SQIVND (reference sequence). CDR3 in amino acids: CASSTSGEGSGNTIYF. The CDR3 DNA is TGTGCCAGTAGCACCTCGGGTGAGGGCTCTGGAAACACCATATATTTT.

A single count supports this clonotype. DNA of the CDR3: TGTGCCAGCAGCTCCCGACTAGCGGGCTTCTACAATGAGCAGTTCTTC. Protein sequence: CASSSRLAGFYNEQFF. The chain has TRBV7-2 and TRBJ2-1, with TRBD2 matching 10 bases. Germline CDR1 reads SGHTA; CDR2 reads FQGNSA. Unmatched junction bases numbered 6, after V lost 4 bases and J lost 3 bases. CDR3 size: 16 residues.

This chain links TRBV9 with TRBJ1-2; tentatively, D is TRBD1 (6 bases). Germline values: CDR1 SGDLS, CDR2 YYNGEE. CDR3 length equals 14 residues. Trimming left V 0 bases short and J 8 bases short, with 14 bases between. The CDR3 reads CASSVGDKTGGYTF. CDR3 coding DNA: TGTGCCAGCAGCGTAGGGGACAAGACGGGGGGCTACACCTTC.

CDR3: CASRTPGQTNYGYTF. The CDR3 nucleotides read TGTGCCAGCAGGACCCCGGGACAAACAAACTATGGCTACACCTTC. The V gene is TRBV6-5, the J gene TRBJ1-2; a weak D match, TRBD1 (6 bases). Trimming removed 6 bases at V and 2 bases at J, with 16 bases between. Germline values: CDR1 MNHEY, CDR2 SVGAGI. CDR3 size: 15 residues.

The chain employs TRBV7-2 and TRBJ1-1, with D maybe TRBD1 (5 bases). Germline CDR1 is SGHTA and CDR2 is FQGNSA. The CDR3 is 14 residues long. With 6 bases removed from V and 4 bases from J, the gap between germline ends came to 15 bases. The CDR3 DNA sequence: TGTGCCAGCAGTGTCCGCAGGGTTGGCACTGAAGCTTTCTTT. Protein: CASSVRRVGTEAFF.

This clonotype has just one count. The chain combines TRBV20-1 with TRBJ2-7; D uncertain. The CDR3 has 12 residues. V was cut by 6 bases and J by 5 bases, with 14 bases left in between. Germline V lookup: CDR1 DFQATT, CDR2 SNEGSKA (reference sequence). As DNA, the CDR3 is TGCAGTGCCCAGCCGAGGAGCCACGAGCAGTACTTC. The encoded protein is CSAQPRSHEQYF.

This clonotype has only one observation. The V gene is TRBV12-3 or TRBV12-4, the J gene TRBJ2-5; perhaps TRBD1 as D (6 bases). The CDR3 totals 15 residues. With 10 bases removed from V and 1 base from J, the gap between germline ends came to 19 bases. This chain's CDR3 is CATGVGGGGQETQYF. The DNA of the CDR3 is TGTGCCACAGGGGTGGGTGGGGGCGGCCAAGAGACCCAGTACTTC.

V and J are TRBV15 and TRBJ1-5, with D perhaps TRBD1 (5 bases). The CDR3 contains 15 residues. Germline-derived CDR1 and CDR2 are LNHNV and YYDKDF (reference sequence). V was cut by 0 bases and J by 3 bases, with 9 bases left in between. The CDR3 region has the DNA TGTGCCACCAGCAGAGACCGGGGGGTCAATCAGCCCCAGCATTTT. The encoded protein is CATSRDRGVNQPQHF.

The chain carries TRBV5-1 and TRBJ1-1, with D unclear. V lost 3 bases and J 5 bases, leaving 11 bases between the germline ends. CDR1 is SGHRS and CDR2 is YFSETQ in the germline V gene. This CDR3 comprises 13 residues. The CDR3 spells CASSSKKGTEAFF. For the CDR3, the DNA is TGCGCCAGCAGCTCCAAAAAGGGTACTGAAGCTTTCTTT.

The rearrangement uses TRBV6-1 and TRBJ1-2, with 7 bases that match TRBD1. The CDR3 totals 14 residues. The trim removed 6 bases at V and 5 bases at J, leaving 9 bases unmatched. Germline assignment: CDR1 MNHNS and CDR2 SASEGT. Here the CDR3 reads CASSSGTAPYGYTF. CDR3 bases: TGTGCCAGCAGCTCCGGGACAGCTCCATATGGCTACACCTTC.

Details on this clonotype: Sequence at one end of the junction differs from germline and may be a read error. The chain recombines TRBV10-3 with TRBJ2-5, with D unresolved. This CDR3 has 11 residues. Germline CDR1 ENHRY, CDR2 SYGVKD. The DNA of the CDR3 is TGTACCATCAGTGTTGAAGAGACCCAGTACTTC. Translated, it gives CTISVEETQYF.

The J gene is TRBJ2-7, the V gene TRBV6-1; no clear D. There are 15 residues in the CDR3. Germline V gene sequence: CDR1 MNHNS, CDR2 SASEGT. V was cut by 0 bases and J by 3 bases, with 12 bases left in between. The CDR3 coding sequence is TGTGCCAGCAGTGAAGCGGCGTCTCCGAACTACGAGCAGTACGTC. Residues: CASSEAASPNYEQYV.

The chain employs TRBV12-3 or TRBV12-4 and TRBJ1-1, with a weak D call TRBD1 (6 bases). The CDR3 covers 14 residues. Trimming removed 6 bases from V and 1 base from J, with 12 bases in between. The CDR3 here is CASSGTSRNTEAFF. The CDR3 coding sequence is TGTGCCAGCAGCGGGACAAGTCGGAACACTGAAGCTTTCTTT.

This rearrangement joins TRBV9 to TRBJ2-1, with D maybe TRBD2 (5 bases). CDR1 SGDLS and CDR2 YYNGEE come from the germline V gene. Between the trimmed V and J ends, which lost 2 bases and 3 bases, there was a span of 18 bases. This CDR3 has 17 amino acids. CDR3 sequence (DNA): TGTGCCAGCAGCGTCACCTCCGGGGTTCTTTACTACAATGAGCAGTTCTTC. This codes for CASSVTSGVLYYNEQFF. The whole variable domain, remainder taken from reference TRBV9 and TRBJ2-1, is DSGVTQTPKHLITATGQRVTLRCSPRSGDLSVYWYQQSLDQGLQFLIQYYNGEERAKGNILERFSAQQFPDLHSELNLSSLELGDSALYFCASSVTSGVLYYNEQFFGPGTRLTVL.

The chain carries TRBV12-3 or TRBV12-4 and TRBJ2-7; D is uncertain. V was cut by 3 bases and J by 3 bases, with 12 bases left in between. The CDR3 totals 14 residues. DNA of the CDR3: TGTGCCAGCAGTTTTAGTCAGAGTTACTACGAGCAGTACTTC. This translates into CASSFSQSYYEQYF.

The chain employs TRBV23-1 and TRBJ2-7, with 11 nucleotides matching TRBD1. TRBV23-1 is classed as an ORF, of uncertain function. The CDR3 has 15 amino acids. The junction had 10 bases not matched to a gene; V was cut back by 4 bases and J by 8 bases. CDR3 region: CASSRRDRGFFKQYV. Here the CDR3 DNA reads TGCGCCAGCAGTCGACGGGACAGGGGGTTTTTCAAGCAGTACGTC.

The genes are TRBV29-1 and TRBJ2-5; D tentatively fits TRBD1 or TRBD2 (5 bases each). Germline CDR1 reads SQVTM; CDR2 reads ANQGSEA. Trimming took 4 bases from V and 7 from J, leaving 16 bases between them. The CDR3 length is 13 residues. The CDR3 DNA sequence: TGCAGCGTTGGGGGGAAAACACGGGCGACCCAGTACTTC. This codes for CSVGGKTRATQYF. The variable domain in full, with the rest retrieved from reference TRBV29-1 and TRBJ2-5, is SAVISQKPSRDICQRGTSLTIQCQVDSQVTMMFWYRQQPGQSLTLIATANQGSEATYESGFVIDKFPISRPNLTFSTLTVSNMSPEDSSIYLCSVGGKTRATQYFGPGTRLLVL.

The chain joins TRBV3-1 to TRBJ1-5; D remains ambiguous. CDR1 LGHDT and CDR2 YNNKEL come from the germline V gene (reference sequence). The CDR3 extends over 16 amino acids. V lost 0 bases, J lost 7 bases, and 16 bases lay in between. The CDR3 spells CASSQDGRPLGQPQHF. The DNA for the CDR3 is TGTGCCAGCAGCCAAGATGGGCGGCCCCTGGGCCAGCCCCAGCATTTT.

This clonotype has a single count. J is TRBJ1-5 and V is TRBV18; maybe TRBD1 (6 bases). Germline V CDR1 and CDR2: KGHSH, LQKENI. The CDR3 sequence is 14 residues long. V shed 3 bases and J shed 5 bases, with 11 bases lying between them. The CDR3 sequence: CASSPRTADQPQHF. The DNA for the CDR3 is TGTGCCAGCTCACCCCGGACAGCAGATCAGCCCCAGCATTTT.

This chain uses TRBV29-1 with TRBJ2-5; 8 bases match TRBD2. The V gene end was trimmed by 7 bases and the J gene end by 4 bases; junction bases not matched to a gene: 8. The CDR3 consists of 13 residues. The germline CDR1 and CDR2 sequences are SQVTM and ANQGSEA. In DNA form, the CDR3 reads TGCAGCGGTGTCGGCAGCGGGGGAGAGACCCAGTACTTC. Amino acid sequence: CSGVGSGGETQYF.